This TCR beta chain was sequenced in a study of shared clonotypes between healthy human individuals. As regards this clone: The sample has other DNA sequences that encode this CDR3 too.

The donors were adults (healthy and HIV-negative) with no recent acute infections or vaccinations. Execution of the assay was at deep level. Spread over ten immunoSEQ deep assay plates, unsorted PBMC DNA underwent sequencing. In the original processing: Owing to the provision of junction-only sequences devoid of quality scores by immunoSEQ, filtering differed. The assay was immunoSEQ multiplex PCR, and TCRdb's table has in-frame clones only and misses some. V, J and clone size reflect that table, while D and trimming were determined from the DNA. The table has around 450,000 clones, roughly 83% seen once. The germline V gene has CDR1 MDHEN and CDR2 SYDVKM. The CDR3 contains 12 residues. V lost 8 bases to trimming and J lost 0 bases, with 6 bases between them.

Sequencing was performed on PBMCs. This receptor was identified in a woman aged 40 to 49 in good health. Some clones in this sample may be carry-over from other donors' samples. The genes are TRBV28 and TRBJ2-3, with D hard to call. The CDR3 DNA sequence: TGTGCCAGCCGGAGCAGCACAGATACGCAGTATTTT. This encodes CASRSSTDTQYF.